The T cell receptor beta chain under discussion was sequenced for a study of cytomegalovirus exposure and HLA in healthy donors. The study ran its PCR with 60 Vbeta and 13 Jbeta primers. TCRdb's copy holds only in-frame clones and misses some; the assay was immunoSEQ multiplex PCR. Among about 88,000 clones listed, about nine tenths were seen once. CDR1 and CDR2 from the germline V gene are SGHDT and YYEEEE. V dropped 1 base and J dropped 6; count of bases not matched to a gene: 6. The CDR3 consists of 15 residues. V usage is TRBV5-6 and J usage is TRBJ2-2, with 7 positions matching TRBD1. The sequencing input was PBMCs. This TCR came from a man younger than 35 in good health and CMV-seronegative. The CDR3 bases are TGTGCCAGCAGCTTGCGAACAGGGGCTTCCGGGGAGCTGTTTTTT. It yields the protein CASSLRTGASGELFF.